These 20 T cell receptor beta chains share one sample of origin, sequenced in a study of T cell repertoires in cytomegalovirus infection. Their cognate antigens are unknown. A single record per CDR3 protein comes from TCRdb applying MiXCR to the reads. The sample holds 370,000 or so distinct CDR3 sequences, nearly 35% seen once. Sample: cultured PBMCs, taken from culture after CMV antigen stimulation. The origin of the receptors is a human donor in good health (CMV status not recorded). Some clones in this sample may be carry-over from other donors' samples.

The V and J genes are TRBV10-3 and TRBJ1-2; D possibly corresponds to TRBD1 (5 bases). CDR1 is ENHRY and CDR2 is SYGVKD in the germline V gene. The ends were cut back, 0 bases at V and 4 bases at J, with 15 bases in the middle. The CDR3 is 16 residues long. The CDR3, as DNA: TGTGCCATCAGTGAGTCGTCTCCGAGGGGCCTCTATGGCTACACCTTC. Encoded protein: CAISESSPRGLYGYTF.

A few counts support this clonotype. The V and J genes are TRBV12-3 or TRBV12-4 and TRBJ2-3; D is possibly TRBD2 (5 bases). This CDR3 comprises 15 residues. The V end lost 1 base, the J end lost 0 bases, and 8 bases lay between the germline ends. The CDR3 DNA sequence: TGTGCCAGCAGTTTAGTAGCGCCTAGCACAGATACGCAGTATTTT. Translation gives CASSLVAPSTDTQYF.

The rearrangement joins TRBV29-1 to TRBJ2-7; 7 bases line up with TRBD1. Germline CDR1 is SQVTM and CDR2 is ANQGSEA. The CDR3 extends over 17 amino acids. V was clipped by 4 bases and J by 0 bases; unmatched bases: 15. The CDR3 is CSVVSLGGRGSSYEQYV. The CDR3, as DNA: TGCAGCGTTGTTTCTTTAGGTGGCAGGGGGAGCTCCTACGAGCAGTACGTC.

The table lists this clonotype with a few counts. The chain links TRBV7-2 to TRBJ2-3, with D perhaps matching TRBD1 (5 bases). Germline V gene data show CDR1 as SGHTA and CDR2 as FQGNSA. V gave up 8 bases and J gave up 0 bases, with 9 bases separating them. This CDR3 spans 13 amino acids. Here the CDR3 reads CASEGVSTDTQYF. Here the CDR3 DNA reads TGTGCCAGCGAAGGGGTGAGCACAGATACGCAGTATTTT.

The CDR3 loop reads CASSPRSYEQYF. The CDR3 DNA follows: TGTGCCAGCAGCCCGCGGAGCTACGAGCAGTACTTC. This chain joins TRBV7-2 and TRBJ2-7; D unresolved. Trimming took off 5 bases at V and 3 bases at J, with 8 bases between the two ends. This CDR3 has 12 amino acids. CDR1 is SGHTA, CDR2 FQGNSA, per germline.

This clonotype was detected only a few times. This sequence joins TRBV7-2 and TRBJ1-5; tentatively, D is TRBD1 (6 bases). Per the germline V gene, CDR1 is SGHTA and CDR2 is FQGNSA. With 1 base removed from V and 0 bases from J, the gap between germline ends came to 13 bases. The length of the CDR3 is 17 residues. The CDR3 is CASSLVGGGYSNQPQHF. CDR3 coding DNA: TGTGCCAGCAGCTTAGTGGGTGGGGGCTATAGCAATCAGCCCCAGCATTTT.

The V gene is TRBV27, the J gene TRBJ2-1; TRBD2 agrees at 9 bases. The CDR3 consists of 18 residues. Trimming removed 2 bases from V and 4 bases from J; junction bases left unmatched: 12. The germline V gene has CDR1 MNHEY and CDR2 SMNVEV (reference sequence). DNA of the CDR3: TGTGCCAGCAGTTTACTAGCGGGGCGACAGAGGGGATACAATGAGCAGTTCTTC. Its protein is CASSLLAGRQRGYNEQFF.

V and J are TRBV7-9 and TRBJ2-1; 9 bases agree with TRBD1. The CDR3 spans 15 residues. CDR1 is SEHNR and CDR2 is FQNEAQ in the germline V gene (reference sequence). V lost 5 bases and J lost 5; bases outside the gene matches: 7. The CDR3 sequence: CASSPGTGSDNEQFF. The CDR3 nucleotides are TGTGCCAGCAGCCCCGGGACAGGGTCGGACAATGAGCAGTTCTTC.

The chain carries TRBV27 and TRBJ2-5; D gene unclear. The V and J ends lost 5 bases and 2 bases respectively, with 9 bases between them. The CDR3 loop spans 13 amino acids. CDR1 is MNHEY and CDR2 is SMNVEV in the germline V gene (reference sequence). CDR3 in DNA: TGTGCCAGCAGTGTTCGCGGACAAGAGACCCAGTACTTC. It translates to CASSVRGQETQYF.

The gene calls are TRBV19 and TRBJ2-4; 7 bases agree with TRBD1. J gave up 13 bases and V 4 bases, and 10 bases lay outside the gene matches. The CDR3 runs to 13 residues. CDR1 and CDR2 from the germline V gene are LNHDA and SQIVND (reference sequence). CDR3: CASSTSSSTGQYF. The CDR3 DNA reads as TGTGCCAGTAGTACCTCATCCTCGACAGGGCAGTACTTC.

This chain joins TRBV6-2 or TRBV6-3 and TRBJ2-1; D is ambiguous. CDR1 is MNHEY and CDR2 is SVGEGT in the germline V gene. CDR3 length equals 17 residues. V was cut by 2 bases and J by 0 bases, with 14 bases left in between. The CDR3 sequence: CASSYAPTVGSYNEQFF. The CDR3 DNA is TGTGCCAGCAGTTACGCTCCCACTGTTGGCTCCTACAATGAGCAGTTCTTC.

This clonotype was seen a few times. This chain connects TRBV28 to TRBJ2-1, with a tentative D call TRBD1 (6 bases). The CDR3 has 15 residues. V lost 5 bases and J 4 bases, leaving 15 bases between the germline ends. Germline-derived CDR1 and CDR2 are MDHEN and SYDVKM. CDR3 in amino acids: CASSPVQGDYNEQFF. The CDR3 DNA is TGTGCCAGCAGTCCCGTACAGGGTGATTACAATGAGCAGTTCTTC. The full variable domain, its missing parts supplied by reference TRBV28 and TRBJ2-1, is DVKVTQSSRYLVKRTGEKVFLECVQDMDHENMFWYRQDPGLGLRLIYFSYDVKMKEKGDIPEGYSVSREKKERFSLILESASTNQTSMYLCASSPVQGDYNEQFFGPGTRLTVL.

The J gene is TRBJ1-1, the V gene TRBV11-1, with TRBD1 matching 7 bases. The CDR3 runs 15 residues. Germline CDR1 is SGHAT and CDR2 is FQDESV (reference sequence). V lost 1 base, J lost 1 base, and 3 bases stayed unmatched. CDR3 bases: TGTGCCAGCAGCTTAGAAAACAGGGGGAACACTGAAGCTTTCTTT. Translating gives CASSLENRGNTEAFF.

The V gene is TRBV11-2, the J gene TRBJ2-3, with D perhaps TRBD1 (6 bases). V was cut by 5 bases and J by 7 bases, with 13 bases left in between. CDR3 length: 13 residues. Germline V gives CDR1 SGHAT, CDR2 FQNNGV. The CDR3 protein is CASSIPGHYTQYF. CDR3 bases: TGTGCCAGCAGCATTCCGGGACACTATACGCAGTATTTT.

Ten or more counts support this clonotype. The gene calls are TRBV3-1 and TRBJ1-1; tentative D call: TRBD1 (5 bases). Trimming removed 6 bases at V and 1 base at J, with 9 bases between. Looked up from germline, CDR1 is LGHDT and CDR2 is YNNKEL (reference sequence). CDR3 size: 13 residues. CDR3 loop: CASSQQENTEAFF. The CDR3 DNA reads TGTGCCAGCAGTCAACAGGAGAACACTGAAGCTTTCTTT.

This clonotype was recorded a few times. This sequence joins TRBV6-1 and TRBJ2-7; TRBD2 agrees at 11 bases. J gave up 2 bases and V 6 bases, and 9 bases lay outside the gene matches. Germline V gene sequence: CDR1 MNHNS, CDR2 SASEGT. The CDR3 runs 16 residues. The CDR3 bases are TGTGCCAGCAGCGACGGGACTAGCGGAAAACCCTACGAGCAGTACTTC. Translated, it gives CASSDGTSGKPYEQYF.

The V and J genes are TRBV2 and TRBJ1-5, with D unresolved. Trimming took 6 bases from V and 1 from J, leaving 4 bases between them. The CDR3 is 12 residues long. Germline lookup yields CDR1 SNHLY and CDR2 FYNNEI. The CDR3, as DNA: TGTGCCAGCAGGCGAAGCAATCAGCCCCAGCATTTT. Its translation: CASRRSNQPQHF. Full variable domain (missing parts from reference TRBV2 and TRBJ1-5): EPEVTQTPSHQVTQMGQEVILRCVPISNHLYFYWYRQILGQKVEFLVSFYNNEISEKSEIFDDQFSVERPDGSNFTLKIRSTKLEDSAMYFCASRRSNQPQHFGDGTRLSIL.

DNA for the CDR3: TGTGCCAGCAGTGAAGAACAGTACCAAGAGACCCAGTACTTC. Amino acids: CASSEEQYQETQYF. This chain links TRBV6-1 with TRBJ2-5, with unresolved D. Germline CDR1 MNHNS, CDR2 SASEGT. The CDR3 runs 14 residues. V lost 1 base and J lost 0, with 6 bases in between.

The rearrangement joins TRBV29-1 to TRBJ2-1; no reliable D call. This CDR3 is 14 amino acids long. The germline V gene encodes CDR1 SQVTM and CDR2 ANQGSEA. V was clipped by 5 bases and J by 0 bases, with 11 bases between them. DNA for the CDR3: TGCAGCGTTCGTACTCCGAGCTCCTACAATGAGCAGTTCTTC. It encodes CSVRTPSSYNEQFF.

This clonotype was observed many times. The V call is TRBV7-2, the J call TRBJ1-1; D gene uncertain. The V end lost 1 base, the J end lost 1 base, and 7 bases lay between the germline ends. From germline, CDR1 is SGHTA and CDR2 FQGNSA. This CDR3 has 14 residues. In DNA, the CDR3 is TGTGCCAGCAGCTTAGAACAGAAGAACACTGAAGCTTTCTTT. This translates into CASSLEQKNTEAFF.